Presented here are 9 T cell receptor beta chains from one specimen sequenced in a study of blood T cell repertoires in COVID-19. The data were produced by immunoSEQ multiplex PCR, yet TCRdb's version contains in-frame clones alone and is incomplete. Among about 130,000 clones listed, roughly two thirds were seen once. The source material was peripheral blood. The receptors originated from a woman aged 70-85 years with acute or convalescent COVID-19.

The CDR3 protein is CASSPSRSTEAFF. In DNA, the CDR3 is TGTGCCAGCAGCCCCAGTCGGAGCACTGAAGCTTTCTTT. The gene calls are TRBV7-8 and TRBJ1-1, with D unresolved. The CDR3 totals 13 residues. Between the trimmed V and J ends, which lost 5 bases and 4 bases, there was a span of 11 bases. Germline values: CDR1 SGHVS, CDR2 FQNEAQ.

This rearrangement joins TRBV11-3 to TRBJ2-2; 7 positions agree with TRBD1. The CDR3 length is 16 residues. CDR1 SGHNT and CDR2 YENEEA come from the germline V gene. The ends lost 5 bases at V and 6 bases at J; junction bases unmatched: 12. In DNA, the CDR3 is TGTGCCAGCAGCATCACAGGGGTCATGGAACCCGGGGAGCTGTTTTTT. It specifies CASSITGVMEPGELFF.

The chain links TRBV11-2 to TRBJ1-3; D may be TRBD1 (6 bases). V lost 5 bases, J lost 0 bases, and 8 bases lay in between. The CDR3 runs to 14 residues. CDR1 is SGHAT and CDR2 is FQNNGV in the germline V gene. Here the CDR3 DNA reads TGTGCCAGCAGCGCACAGGGCTCTGGAAACACCATATATTTT. Encoded protein: CASSAQGSGNTIYF.

As to this clone: Additional DNA sequences in this sample encode the identical CDR3. V and J are TRBV20-1 and TRBJ2-3, with TRBD2 as a possible D gene (5 bases). The CDR3 spans 11 residues. V lost 1 base, J lost 6 bases, and 5 bases lay in between. Germline loops: CDR1 DFQATT, CDR2 SNEGSKA (reference sequence). The CDR3 region has the DNA TGCAGTGCTAGAGCTAGCGATACGCAGTATTTT. It translates to CSARASDTQYF.

The chain employs TRBV12-5 and TRBJ1-2; 9 nucleotides align to TRBD1. Germline V gene sequence: CDR1 LGHNT, CDR2 FRNRAP. This CDR3 contains 16 residues. Losses at the gene ends were 1 base for V and 8 bases for J; bases not matched to a gene: 11. The CDR3 sequence is CASGLDPPQGAEGYTF. CDR3 sequence (DNA): TGTGCTAGTGGTTTGGACCCCCCACAGGGGGCTGAAGGCTACACCTTC.

This clone was counted ten times or more. DNA of the CDR3: TGCGCCAGCAGCTTGGAGGCCGGGGGTTCATATGGCTACACCTTC. Translation: CASSLEAGGSYGYTF. The rearrangement uses TRBV5-1 and TRBJ1-2; D may be TRBD1 (5 bases). V was shortened by 0 bases and J by 5 bases, with 14 bases between the two germline ends. Germline V gene data show CDR1 as SGHRS and CDR2 as YFSETQ. The CDR3 runs 15 residues.

V is TRBV27 and J is TRBJ2-7; 9 bases fit TRBD1. With 5 bases clipped from V and 1 base from J, the junction kept 18 bases outside the gene matches. CDR3 length: 19 amino acids. The germline gives CDR1 MNHEY, CDR2 SMNVEV (reference sequence). CDR3 amino acids: CASSRTGAPGLLRSYEQYF. The CDR3 DNA reads TGTGCCAGCAGTAGGACAGGGGCGCCGGGACTTTTACGTTCCTACGAGCAGTACTTC.

This clone was seen just once. This chain joins TRBV28 and TRBJ1-5; 9 positions agree with TRBD1. Germline V gene data show CDR1 as MDHEN and CDR2 as SYDVKM. Losses at the gene ends were 10 bases for V and 5 bases for J; bases not matched to a gene: 9. This CDR3 has 14 amino acids. The CDR3 region has the DNA TGTGCCATCACACAGGGGGCAAAGGATCAGCCCCAGCATTTT. It encodes CAITQGAKDQPQHF.

The gene calls are TRBV3-1 (or the pseudogene TRBV3-2) and TRBJ1-2, with TRBD1 matching over 7 bases. V shed 4 bases and J 3 bases; nucleotides not matched to a gene: 5. CDR1 and CDR2 (germline): LGHDT, YNNKEL (reference sequence). This CDR3 region has 14 residues. The DNA of the CDR3 is TGTGCCAGCAGCCGACAGGGACAGCACTATGGCTACACCTTC. Translated: CASSRQGQHYGYTF.